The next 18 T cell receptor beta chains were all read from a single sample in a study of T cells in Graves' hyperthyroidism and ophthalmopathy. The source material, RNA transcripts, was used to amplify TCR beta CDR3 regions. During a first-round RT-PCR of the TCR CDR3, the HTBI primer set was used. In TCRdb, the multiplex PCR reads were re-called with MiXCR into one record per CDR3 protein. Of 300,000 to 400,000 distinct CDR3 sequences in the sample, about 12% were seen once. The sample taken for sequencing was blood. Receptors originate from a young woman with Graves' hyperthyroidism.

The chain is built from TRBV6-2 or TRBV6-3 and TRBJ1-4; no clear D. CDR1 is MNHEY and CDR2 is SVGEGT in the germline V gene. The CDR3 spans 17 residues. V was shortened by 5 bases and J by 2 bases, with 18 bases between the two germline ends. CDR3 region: CASSPNPLDATNEKLFF. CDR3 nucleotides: TGTGCCAGCAGTCCAAACCCGCTGGATGCCACTAATGAAAAACTGTTTTTT.

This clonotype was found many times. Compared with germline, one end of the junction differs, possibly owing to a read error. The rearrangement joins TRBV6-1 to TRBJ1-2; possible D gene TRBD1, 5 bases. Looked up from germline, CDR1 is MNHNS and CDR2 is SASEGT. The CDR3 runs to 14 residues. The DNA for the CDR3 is TGTGCCAGCAGTGAGTTCCAGGGCGACTATAGCTACACCTTC. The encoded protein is CASSEFQGDYSYTF.

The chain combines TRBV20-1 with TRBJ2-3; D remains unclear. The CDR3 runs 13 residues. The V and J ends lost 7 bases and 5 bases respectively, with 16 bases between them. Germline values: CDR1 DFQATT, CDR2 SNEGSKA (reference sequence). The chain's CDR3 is CSGALLHQDTQYF. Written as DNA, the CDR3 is TGCAGTGGGGCACTACTTCATCAAGATACGCAGTATTTT.

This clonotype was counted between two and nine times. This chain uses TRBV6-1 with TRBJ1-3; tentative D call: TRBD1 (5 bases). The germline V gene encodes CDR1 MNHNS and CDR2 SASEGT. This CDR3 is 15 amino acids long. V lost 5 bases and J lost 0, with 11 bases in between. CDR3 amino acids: CASSLQESSGNTIYF. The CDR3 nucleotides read TGTGCCAGCAGTCTACAGGAATCCTCTGGAAACACCATATATTTT.

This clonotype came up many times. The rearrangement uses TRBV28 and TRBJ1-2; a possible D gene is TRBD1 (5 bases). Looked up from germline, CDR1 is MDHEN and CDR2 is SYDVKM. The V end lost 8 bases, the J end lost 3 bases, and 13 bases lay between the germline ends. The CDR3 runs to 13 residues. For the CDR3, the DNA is TGTGCCAGCTCCCTGGAACAGGACTATGGCTACACCTTC. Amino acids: CASSLEQDYGYTF.

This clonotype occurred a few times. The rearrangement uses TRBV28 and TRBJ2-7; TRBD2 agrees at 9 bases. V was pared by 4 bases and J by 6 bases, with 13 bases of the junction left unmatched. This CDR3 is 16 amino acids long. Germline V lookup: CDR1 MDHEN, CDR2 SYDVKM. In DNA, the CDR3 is TGTGCCAGCAGTTCCTCCTCAGCGGGGGGCCCCTGCGAGCAGTACTTC. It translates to CASSSSSAGGPCEQYF.

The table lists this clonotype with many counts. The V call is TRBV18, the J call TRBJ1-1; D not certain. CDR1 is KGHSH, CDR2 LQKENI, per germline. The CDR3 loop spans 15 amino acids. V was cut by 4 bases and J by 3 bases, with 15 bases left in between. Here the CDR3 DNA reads TGTGCCAGCTCACAACTCCAGGCTCCAGACACTGAAGCTTTCTTT. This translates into CASSQLQAPDTEAFF.

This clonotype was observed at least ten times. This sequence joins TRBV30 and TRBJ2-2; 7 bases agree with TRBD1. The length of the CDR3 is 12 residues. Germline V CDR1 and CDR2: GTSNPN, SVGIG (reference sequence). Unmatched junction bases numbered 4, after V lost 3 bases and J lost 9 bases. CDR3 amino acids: CAWRLGGRELFF. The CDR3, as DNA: TGTGCCTGGAGACTAGGGGGCAGGGAGCTGTTTTTT.

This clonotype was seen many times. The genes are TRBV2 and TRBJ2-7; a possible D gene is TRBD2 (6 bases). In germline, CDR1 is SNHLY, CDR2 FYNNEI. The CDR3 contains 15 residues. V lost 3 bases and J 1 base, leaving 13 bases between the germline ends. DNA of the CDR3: TGTGCCAGCAGTGAGGGTCTAGCGCGTTCCTACGAGCAGTACTTC. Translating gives CASSEGLARSYEQYF.

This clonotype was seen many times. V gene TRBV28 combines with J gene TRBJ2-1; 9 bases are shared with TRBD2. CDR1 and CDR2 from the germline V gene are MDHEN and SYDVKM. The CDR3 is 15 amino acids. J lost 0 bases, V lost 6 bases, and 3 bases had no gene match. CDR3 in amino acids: CASRRLAVSYNEQFF. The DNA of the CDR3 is TGTGCCAGCAGACGACTAGCGGTCTCCTACAATGAGCAGTTCTTC.

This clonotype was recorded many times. The DNA for the CDR3 is TGTGCCAGCAGTTTAGCGGGGACGAGGGATACGCAGTATTTT. It is translated as CASSLAGTRDTQYF. The chain is built from TRBV27 and TRBJ2-3, with a tentative D call TRBD2 (6 bases). The CDR3 has 14 residues. From germline, CDR1 is MNHEY and CDR2 SMNVEV (reference sequence). V was trimmed by 2 bases and J by 6 bases, leaving 12 bases between them.

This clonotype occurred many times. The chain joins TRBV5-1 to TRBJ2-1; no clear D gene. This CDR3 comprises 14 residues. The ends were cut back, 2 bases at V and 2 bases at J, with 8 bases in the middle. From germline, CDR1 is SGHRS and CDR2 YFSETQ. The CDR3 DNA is TGCGCCAGCAGCTTCTCCCAAGCCTACAATGAGCAGTTCTTC. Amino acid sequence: CASSFSQAYNEQFF.

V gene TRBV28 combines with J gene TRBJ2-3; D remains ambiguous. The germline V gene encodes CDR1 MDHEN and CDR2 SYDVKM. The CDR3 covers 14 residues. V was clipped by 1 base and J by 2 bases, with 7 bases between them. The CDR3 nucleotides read TGTGCCAGCAGTTTATCGATTAACACAGATACGCAGTATTTT. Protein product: CASSLSINTDTQYF. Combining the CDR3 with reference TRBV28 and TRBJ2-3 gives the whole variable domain DVKVTQSSRYLVKRTGEKVFLECVQDMDHENMFWYRQDPGLGLRLIYFSYDVKMKEKGDIPEGYSVSREKKERFSLILESASTNQTSMYLCASSLSINTDTQYFGPGTRLTVL.

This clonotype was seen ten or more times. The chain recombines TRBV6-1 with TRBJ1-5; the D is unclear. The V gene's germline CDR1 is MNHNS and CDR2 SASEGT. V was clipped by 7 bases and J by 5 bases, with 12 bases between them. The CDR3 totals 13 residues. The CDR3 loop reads CASTDGGDQPQHF. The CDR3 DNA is TGTGCCAGCACCGATGGTGGGGATCAGCCCCAGCATTTT.

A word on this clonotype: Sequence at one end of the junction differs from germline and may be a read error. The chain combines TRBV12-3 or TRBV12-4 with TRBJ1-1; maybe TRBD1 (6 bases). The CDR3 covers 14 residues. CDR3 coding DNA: TGCGCCAGCAGTGTACAGGGTCTGTACACTGAAGCTTTCTTT. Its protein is CASSVQGLYTEAFF.

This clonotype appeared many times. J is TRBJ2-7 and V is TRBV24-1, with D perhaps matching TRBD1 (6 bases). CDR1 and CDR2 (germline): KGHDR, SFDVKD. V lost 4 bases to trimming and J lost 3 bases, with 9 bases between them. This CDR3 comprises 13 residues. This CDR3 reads CATSDRGHYEQYF. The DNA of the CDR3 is TGTGCCACCAGTGACAGGGGCCACTACGAGCAGTACTTC.

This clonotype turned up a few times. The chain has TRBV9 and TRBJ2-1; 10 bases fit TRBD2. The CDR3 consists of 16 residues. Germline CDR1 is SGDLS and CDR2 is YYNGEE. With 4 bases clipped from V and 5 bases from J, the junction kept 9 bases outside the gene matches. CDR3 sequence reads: CASSPHSGGLNNEQFF. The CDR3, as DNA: TGTGCCAGCAGCCCTCATAGCGGGGGGTTGAACAATGAGCAGTTCTTC.

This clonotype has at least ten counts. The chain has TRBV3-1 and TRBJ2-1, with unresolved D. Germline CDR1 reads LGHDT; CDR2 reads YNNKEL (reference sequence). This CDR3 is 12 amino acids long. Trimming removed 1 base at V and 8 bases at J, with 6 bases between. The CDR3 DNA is TGTGCCAGCAGCCAAGTATCGCATGAGCAGTTCTTC. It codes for CASSQVSHEQFF.